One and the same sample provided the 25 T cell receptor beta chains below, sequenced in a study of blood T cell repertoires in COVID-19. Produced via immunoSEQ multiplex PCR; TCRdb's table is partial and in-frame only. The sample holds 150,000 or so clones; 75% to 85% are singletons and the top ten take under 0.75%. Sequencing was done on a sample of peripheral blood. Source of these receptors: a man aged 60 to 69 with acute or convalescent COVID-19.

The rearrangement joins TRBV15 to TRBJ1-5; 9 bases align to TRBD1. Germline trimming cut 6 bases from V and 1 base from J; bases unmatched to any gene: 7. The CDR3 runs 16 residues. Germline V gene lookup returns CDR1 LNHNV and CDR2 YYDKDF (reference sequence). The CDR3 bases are TGTGCCACCAGACCCGGACAGGGGAGGAGCAATCAGCCCCAGCATTTT. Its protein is CATRPGQGRSNQPQHF.

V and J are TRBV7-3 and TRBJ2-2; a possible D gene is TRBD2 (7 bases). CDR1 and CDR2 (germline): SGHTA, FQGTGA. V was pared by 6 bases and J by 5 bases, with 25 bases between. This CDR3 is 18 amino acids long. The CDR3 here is CASSRFGRGTSKTGELFF. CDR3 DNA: TGTGCCAGCAGTCGATTTGGGAGGGGGACATCTAAGACCGGGGAGCTGTTTTTT.

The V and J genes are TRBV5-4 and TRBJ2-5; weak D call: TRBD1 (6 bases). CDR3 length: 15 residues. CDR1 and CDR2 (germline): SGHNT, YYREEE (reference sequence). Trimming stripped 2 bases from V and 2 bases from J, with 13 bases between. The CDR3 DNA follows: TGTGCCAGCAGCTTCGGCAGGGGTGGTCAAGAGACCCAGTACTTC. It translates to CASSFGRGGQETQYF. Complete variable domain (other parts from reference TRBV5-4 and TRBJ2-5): ETGVTQSPTHLIKTRGQQVTLRCSSQSGHNTVSWYQQALGQGPQFIFQYYREEENGRGNFPPRFSGLQFPNYSSELNVNALELDDSALYLCASSFGRGGQETQYFGPGTRLLVL.

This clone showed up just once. The chain's CDR3 is CASSSQGASDTQYF. CDR3 sequence (DNA): TGTGCCAGCAGCTCACAGGGGGCCTCAGATACGCAGTATTTT. The chain uses TRBV9 and TRBJ2-3; 9 positions match TRBD1. This CDR3 region has 14 residues. V dropped 4 bases and J dropped 4; count of bases not matched to a gene: 4. Germline CDR1 is SGDLS and CDR2 is YYNGEE. Full variable domain (outside the CDR3, taken from reference TRBV9 and TRBJ2-3): DSGVTQTPKHLITATGQRVTLRCSPRSGDLSVYWYQQSLDQGLQFLIQYYNGEERAKGNILERFSAQQFPDLHSELNLSSLELGDSALYFCASSSQGASDTQYFGPGTRLTVL.

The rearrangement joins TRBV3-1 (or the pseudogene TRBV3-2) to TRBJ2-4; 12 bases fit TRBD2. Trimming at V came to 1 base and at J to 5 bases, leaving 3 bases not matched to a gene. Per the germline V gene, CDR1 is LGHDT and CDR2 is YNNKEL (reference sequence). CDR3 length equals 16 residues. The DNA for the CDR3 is TGTGCCAGCAGCCAAGCTAGCGGGGGGGCCCAAAACATTCAGTACTTC. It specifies CASSQASGGAQNIQYF.

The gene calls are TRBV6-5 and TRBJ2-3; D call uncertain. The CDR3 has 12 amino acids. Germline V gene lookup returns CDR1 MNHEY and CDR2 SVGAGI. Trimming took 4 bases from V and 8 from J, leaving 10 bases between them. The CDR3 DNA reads TGTGCCAGCAGTTCAGGTGCAGGTACGCAGTATTTT. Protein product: CASSSGAGTQYF.

The CDR3 bases are TGTGCCACCAGTGCGGGAGTTTTGTACACCGGGGAGCTGTTTTTT. It specifies CATSAGVLYTGELFF. The chain uses TRBV24-1 and TRBJ2-2; D might be TRBD2 (6 bases). CDR1 and CDR2 (germline): KGHDR, SFDVKD. Trimming stripped 5 bases from V and 3 bases from J, with 12 bases between. The CDR3 has 15 amino acids.

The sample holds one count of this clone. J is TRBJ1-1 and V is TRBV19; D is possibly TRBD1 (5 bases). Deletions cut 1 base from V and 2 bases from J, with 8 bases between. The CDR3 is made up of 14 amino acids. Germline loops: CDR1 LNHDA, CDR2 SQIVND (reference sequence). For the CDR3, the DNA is TGTGCCAGTAGTATAGGGGGCGGAAACACTGAAGCTTTCTTT. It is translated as CASSIGGGNTEAFF.

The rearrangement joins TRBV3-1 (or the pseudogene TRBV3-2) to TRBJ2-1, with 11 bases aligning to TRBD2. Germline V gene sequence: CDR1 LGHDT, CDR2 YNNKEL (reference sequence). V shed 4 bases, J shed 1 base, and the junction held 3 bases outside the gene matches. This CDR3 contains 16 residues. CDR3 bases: TGTGCCAGCAGCCCGGGGACTAGCGGTTCCTACAATGAGCAGTTCTTC. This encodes CASSPGTSGSYNEQFF.

The CDR3 protein is CASSRDTYNEQFF. The CDR3 DNA sequence: TGTGCCAGCAGTCGGGACACCTACAATGAGCAGTTCTTC. V usage is TRBV2 and J usage is TRBJ2-1; D is perhaps TRBD1 (6 bases). Germline values: CDR1 SNHLY, CDR2 FYNNEI. This CDR3 region has 13 residues. V lost 5 bases, J lost 2 bases, and 7 bases lay in between.

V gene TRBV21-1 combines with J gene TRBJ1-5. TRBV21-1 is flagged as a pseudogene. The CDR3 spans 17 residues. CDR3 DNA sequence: TGTGCCAGCAGCAAAGTGCCGGGAGGGGCGCCTGGGCAGCCCCAGCATTTT. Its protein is CASSKVPGGAPGQPQHF.

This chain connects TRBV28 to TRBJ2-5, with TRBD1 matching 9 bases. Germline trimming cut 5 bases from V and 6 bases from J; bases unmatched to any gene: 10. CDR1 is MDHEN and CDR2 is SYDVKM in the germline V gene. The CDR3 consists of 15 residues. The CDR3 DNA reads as TGTGCCAGCAGTCCCGCCGGACAGGGGTTGCAGACCCAGTACTTC. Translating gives CASSPAGQGLQTQYF.

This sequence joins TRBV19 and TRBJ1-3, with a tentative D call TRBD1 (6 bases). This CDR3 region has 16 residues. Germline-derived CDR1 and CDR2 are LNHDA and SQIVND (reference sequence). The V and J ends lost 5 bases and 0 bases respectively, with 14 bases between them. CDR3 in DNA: TGTGCCAGTAGTCCCTGGGACACCTACTCTGGAAACACCATATATTTT. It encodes CASSPWDTYSGNTIYF.

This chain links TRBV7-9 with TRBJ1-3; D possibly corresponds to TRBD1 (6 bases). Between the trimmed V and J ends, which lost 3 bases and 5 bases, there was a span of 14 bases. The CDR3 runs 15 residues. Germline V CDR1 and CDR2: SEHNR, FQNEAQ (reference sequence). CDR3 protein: CASSFPAGGRNTIYF. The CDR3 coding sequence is TGTGCCAGCAGCTTCCCCGCGGGGGGCAGAAACACCATATATTTT.

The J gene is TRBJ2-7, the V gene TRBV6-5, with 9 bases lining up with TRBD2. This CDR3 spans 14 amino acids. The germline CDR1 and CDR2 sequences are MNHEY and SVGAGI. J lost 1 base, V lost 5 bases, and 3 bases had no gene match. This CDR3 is CASSPSGISYEQYF. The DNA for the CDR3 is TGTGCCAGCAGTCCTAGCGGGATATCCTACGAGCAGTACTTC.

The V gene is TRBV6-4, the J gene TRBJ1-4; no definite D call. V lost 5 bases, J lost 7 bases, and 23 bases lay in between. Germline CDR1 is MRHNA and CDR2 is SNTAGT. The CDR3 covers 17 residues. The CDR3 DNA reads TGTGCCAGCAGTAGATCCGGGCAGACTACACGTGGTGAAAAACTGTTTTTT. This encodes CASSRSGQTTRGEKLFF.

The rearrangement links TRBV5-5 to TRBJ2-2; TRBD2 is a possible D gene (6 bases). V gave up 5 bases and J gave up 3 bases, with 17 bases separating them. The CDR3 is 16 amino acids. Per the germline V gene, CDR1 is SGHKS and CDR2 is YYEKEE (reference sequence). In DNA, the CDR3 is TGTGCCAGCAGAGGTGGGGGAGGAGCAGACACCGGGGAGCTGTTTTTT. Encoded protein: CASRGGGGADTGELFF. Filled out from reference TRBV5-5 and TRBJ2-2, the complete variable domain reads DAGVTQSPTHLIKTRGQQVTLRCSPISGHKSVSWYQQVLGQGPQFIFQYYEKEERGRGNFPDRFSARQFPNYSSELNVNALLLGDSALYLCASRGGGGADTGELFFGEGSRLTVL.

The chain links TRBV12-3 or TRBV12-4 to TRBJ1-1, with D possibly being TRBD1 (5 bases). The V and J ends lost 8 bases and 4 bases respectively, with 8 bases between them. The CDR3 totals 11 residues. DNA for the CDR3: TGTGCCAGCGCGGGGGGCACTGAAGCTTTCTTT. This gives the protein CASAGGTEAFF.

The CDR3 protein is CASGAGSRGTGELFF. DNA for the CDR3: TGTGCCAGCGGCGCGGGATCCCGGGGCACCGGGGAGCTGTTTTTT. This rearrangement joins TRBV6-5 to TRBJ2-2; possibly TRBD2 for D (6 bases). Trimming took 8 bases from V and 4 from J, leaving 17 bases between them. This CDR3 region has 15 residues. Germline-derived CDR1 and CDR2 are MNHEY and SVGAGI.

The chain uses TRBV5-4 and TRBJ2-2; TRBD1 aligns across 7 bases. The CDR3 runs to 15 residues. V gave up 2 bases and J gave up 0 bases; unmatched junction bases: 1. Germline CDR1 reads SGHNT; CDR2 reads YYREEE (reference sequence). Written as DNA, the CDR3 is TGTGCCAGCAGCTTCGGGACAGCGAACACCGGGGAGCTGTTTTTT. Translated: CASSFGTANTGELFF.

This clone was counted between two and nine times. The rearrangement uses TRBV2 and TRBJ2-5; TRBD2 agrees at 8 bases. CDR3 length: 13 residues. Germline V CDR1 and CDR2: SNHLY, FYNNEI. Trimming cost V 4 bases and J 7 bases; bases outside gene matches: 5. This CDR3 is CASSGGLGGTQYF. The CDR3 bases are TGTGCCAGCAGTGGGGGACTAGGGGGGACCCAGTACTTC.

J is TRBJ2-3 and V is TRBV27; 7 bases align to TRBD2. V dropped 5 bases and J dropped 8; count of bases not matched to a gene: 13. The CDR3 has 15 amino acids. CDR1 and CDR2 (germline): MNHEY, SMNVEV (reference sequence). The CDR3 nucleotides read TGTGCCAGCAGTCCGGGCCGGGCGGGAGTTGGTACGCAGTATTTT. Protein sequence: CASSPGRAGVGTQYF.

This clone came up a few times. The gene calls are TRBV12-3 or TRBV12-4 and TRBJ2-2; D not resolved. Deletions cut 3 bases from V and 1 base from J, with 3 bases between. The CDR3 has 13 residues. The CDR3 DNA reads TGTGCCAGCAGTTTGAGGAACACCGGGGAGCTGTTTTTT. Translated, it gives CASSLRNTGELFF.

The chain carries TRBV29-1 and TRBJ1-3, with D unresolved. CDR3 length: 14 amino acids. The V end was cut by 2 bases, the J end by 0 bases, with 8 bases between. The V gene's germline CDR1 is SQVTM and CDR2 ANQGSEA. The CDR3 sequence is CSVESGLSGNTIYF. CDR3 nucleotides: TGCAGCGTTGAATCGGGTCTCTCTGGAAACACCATATATTTT.

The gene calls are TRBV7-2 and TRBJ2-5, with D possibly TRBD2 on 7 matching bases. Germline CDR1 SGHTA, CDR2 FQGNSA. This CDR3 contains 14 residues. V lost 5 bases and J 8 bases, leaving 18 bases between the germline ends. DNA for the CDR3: TGTGCCAGCAGCGTCCTAGGGGGGGGGCGAACCCAGTACTTC. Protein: CASSVLGGGRTQYF.